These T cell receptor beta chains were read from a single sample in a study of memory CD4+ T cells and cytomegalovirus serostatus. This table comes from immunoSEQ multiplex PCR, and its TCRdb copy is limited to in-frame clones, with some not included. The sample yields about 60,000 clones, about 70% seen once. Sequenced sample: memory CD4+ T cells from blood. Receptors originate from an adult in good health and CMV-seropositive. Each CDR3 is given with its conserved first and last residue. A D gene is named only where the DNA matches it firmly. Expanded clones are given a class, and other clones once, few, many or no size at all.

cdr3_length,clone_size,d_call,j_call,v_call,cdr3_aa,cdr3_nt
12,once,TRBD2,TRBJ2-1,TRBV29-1,CSVVLADNEQFF,TGCAGCGTTGTCCTAGCGGATAATGAGCAGTTCTTC
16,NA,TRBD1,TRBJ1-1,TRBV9,CASSIGLDRENTEAFF,TGTGCCAGCAGCATCGGACTTGACAGGGAGAACACTGAAGCTTTCTTT
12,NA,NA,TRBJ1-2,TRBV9,CASSSQVYGYTF,TGTGCCAGCAGCTCACAGGTCTATGGCTACACCTTC
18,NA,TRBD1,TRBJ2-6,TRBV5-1,CASAQFGTGSSGANVLTF,TGCGCCAGTGCTCAATTCGGGACAGGGAGCTCTGGGGCCAACGTCCTGACTTTC
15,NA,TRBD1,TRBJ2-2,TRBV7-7,CASSSGTAPTGELFF,TGTGCCAGCAGCTCCGGGACAGCTCCCACCGGGGAGCTGTTTTTT
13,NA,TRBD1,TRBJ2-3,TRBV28,CAGGQGSTDTQYF,TGTGCCGGAGGACAGGGGAGCACAGATACGCAGTATTTT
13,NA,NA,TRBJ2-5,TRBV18,CASSPLGQETQYF,TGTGCCAGCTCACCTTTGGGGCAAGAGACCCAGTACTTC
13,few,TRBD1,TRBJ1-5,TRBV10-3,CAINGQEGQPQHF,TGTGCCATCAATGGACAGGAAGGTCAGCCCCAGCATTTT
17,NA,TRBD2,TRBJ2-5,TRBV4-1,CASSQDQPGTWGGTQYF,TGCGCCAGCAGCCAAGATCAGCCAGGGACTTGGGGGGGGACCCAGTACTTC
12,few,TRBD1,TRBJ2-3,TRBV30,CACGVGQGTQYF,TGTGCCTGTGGAGTTGGACAGGGTACGCAGTATTTT
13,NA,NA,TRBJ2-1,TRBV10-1,CASSPAYSDEQFF,TGCGCCAGCAGCCCAGCTTATAGCGATGAGCAGTTCTTC
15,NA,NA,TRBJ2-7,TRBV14,CASSQDSVPSHEQYF,TGTGCCAGCAGCCAAGATTCCGTTCCGTCCCACGAGCAGTACTTC
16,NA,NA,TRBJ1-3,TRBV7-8,CASSLARAGSGNTIYF,TGTGCCAGCAGCTTAGCGAGGGCAGGCTCTGGAAACACCATATATTTT
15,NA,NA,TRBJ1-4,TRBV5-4,CASSLGGVTNEKLFF,TGTGCCAGCAGCTTGGGGGGGGTAACTAATGAAAAACTGTTTTTT
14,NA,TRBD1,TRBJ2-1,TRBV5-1,CASSPGQGRNEQFF,TGCGCCAGCAGCCCGGGACAGGGAAGAAATGAGCAGTTCTTC
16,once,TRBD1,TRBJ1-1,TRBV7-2,CASSVGTASLNTEAFF,TGTGCCAGCAGCGTCGGGACAGCGAGTCTGAACACTGAAGCTTTCTTT
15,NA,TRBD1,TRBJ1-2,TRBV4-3,CASSQDQGGLYGYTF,TGCGCCAGCAGCCAAGATCAGGGGGGGCTTTATGGCTACACCTTC
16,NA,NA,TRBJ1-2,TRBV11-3,CASSLDLTGAPYGYTF,TGTGCCAGCAGCTTAGATCTGACAGGCGCACCCTATGGCTACACCTTC